This T cell receptor (beta chain) comes out of a study of T cells after yellow fever vaccination (dated by TCRdb to the late 2010s). About the investigation overall: The SMART-Seq v4 Ultra Low Input RNA kit was used to prepare libraries from fractions with low cell numbers. The cohort comprised two healthy male donors, one aged 18 to 30 and one aged 30 to 40 years. To track T-cell clones before and after primary and booster YFV17D yellow fever vaccination, bulk TCR alpha and beta repertoires were sequenced longitudinally. Bulk PBMC replicates and cell subsets were isolated from blood drawn at multiple timepoints before and after both primary and secondary immunization.

Trimming takes 2 bases from V and 4 bases from J, and the germline ends sit 14 bases apart. The CDR3 contains 14 residues, cysteine and phenylalanine counted. The retained sequence is limited to the CDR3, 42 bases, with the frame set at the first base. The germline V gene yields SQVTM for CDR1 and ANQGSEA for CDR2. Synthesis of TCR cDNA relied on 5'RACE template switching, a step that introduced a universal primer site along with unique molecular identifiers. Priming of cDNA synthesis was performed from both the TCR alpha and TCR beta constant segments. Two PCR steps were used to amplify libraries, with sample barcodes and sequencing adapters being added in the second step. Sequencing of libraries was performed on Illumina HiSeq 2500 (2x100 bp) or NovaSeq (2x150 bp). The source study handled its data this way. Reads were demultiplexed and collapsed into UMI consensus sequences with MIGEC, and V(D)J alignment was performed with MiXCR. Clonotypes responding to the vaccine were identified with edgeR on replicate PBMC samples, with the criteria of FDR below 0.01 and a log2 fold change above 5 up to day 15. Each bulk clonotype was labeled CD4 or CD8 based on which sequenced repertoire, CD4 or CD8, contained the clonotype at higher abundance. In TCRdb, the public reads were trimmed at Q25 with fastp and aligned with MiXCR, with productive beta chains retained. Entries that share a CDR3 protein sequence are merged under the most common genes and DNA. TCRdb's processing, not the authors', yielded these V and J calls. The sample table contains 350,000 to 450,000 distinct CDR3 sequences; only one count was recorded for 6.2% of them. The ten largest clonotypes hold 15% of the sample.

This clonotype was counted between two and nine times. Its target antigen remains unknown. No clone much larger than this one lies a single base away; base qualities are absent. Findings and caveats that apply to the study as a whole: Computational filtering was needed because FACS-sorted repertoires could contain abundant contaminating clonotypes from the bulk population. A small share of clonotypes occurred in both CD4 and CD8 compartments, likely arising from convergent recombination. The secondary T-cell response was weaker than the primary response but faster, peaking on day 5 instead of day 15. Most clones expanded after primary vaccination (96% of CD4 and 88% of CD8) were re-detected after the booster, suggesting that broad memory maintenance occurred. Because only a couple of donors were included in the study, the extent to which the findings can be generalized is limited.

The sample's treatment or condition label, in plain terms: live attenuated yellow fever vaccine strain. At every blood-draw timepoint, two biological replicates of bulk PBMCs were collected. PBMCs were isolated from peripheral blood using a standard Ficoll-Paque protocol. TriZol was used to extract RNA from bulk PBMCs, CD4 and CD8 fractions, and dextramer-positive and dextramer-negative fractions. This TCR was recovered from a man aged 25 to 45 who received the YFV17D yellow fever vaccine. The rearrangement combines TRBV29-1 with TRBJ1-2; there is no confident call for the D gene. Specimen: PBMCs, collected 5 days after the yellow fever booster vaccination. The CDR3 has the sequence CSVEPSLTSYGYTF. The sequenced DNA is TGCAGCGTTGAACCCAGTCTCACCAGCTATGGCTACACCTTC.